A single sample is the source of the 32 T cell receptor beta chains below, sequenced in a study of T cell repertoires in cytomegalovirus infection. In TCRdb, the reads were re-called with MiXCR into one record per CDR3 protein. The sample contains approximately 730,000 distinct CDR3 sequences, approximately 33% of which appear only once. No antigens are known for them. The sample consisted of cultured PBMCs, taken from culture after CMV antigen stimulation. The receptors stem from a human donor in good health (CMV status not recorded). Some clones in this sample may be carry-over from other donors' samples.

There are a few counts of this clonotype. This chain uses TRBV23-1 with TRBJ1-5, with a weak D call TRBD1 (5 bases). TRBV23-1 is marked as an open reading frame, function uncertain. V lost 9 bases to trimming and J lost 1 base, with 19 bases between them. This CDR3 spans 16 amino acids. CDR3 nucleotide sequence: TGCGCCAGATCTCCCGGGACGGGGCTCAGCAATCAGCCCCAGCATTTT. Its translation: CARSPGTGLSNQPQHF.

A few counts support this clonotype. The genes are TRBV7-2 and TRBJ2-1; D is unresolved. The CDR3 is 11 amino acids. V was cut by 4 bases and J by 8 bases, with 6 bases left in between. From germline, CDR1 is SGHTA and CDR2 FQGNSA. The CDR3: CASSSVDEQFF. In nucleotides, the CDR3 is TGTGCCAGCAGCTCCGTGGATGAGCAGTTCTTC.

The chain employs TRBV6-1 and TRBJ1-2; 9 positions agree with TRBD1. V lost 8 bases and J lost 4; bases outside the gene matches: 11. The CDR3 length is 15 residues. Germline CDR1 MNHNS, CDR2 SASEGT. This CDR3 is CASFPGTGSIYGYTF. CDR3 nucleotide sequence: TGTGCCAGCTTCCCCGGGACAGGGAGTATCTATGGCTACACCTTC.

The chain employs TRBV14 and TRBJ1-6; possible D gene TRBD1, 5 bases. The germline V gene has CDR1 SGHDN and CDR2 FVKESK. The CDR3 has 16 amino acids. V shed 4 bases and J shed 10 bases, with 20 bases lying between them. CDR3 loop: CASSPPGAGRRSPLHF. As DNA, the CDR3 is TGTGCCAGCAGCCCCCCTGGGGCAGGGAGGCGATCACCCCTCCACTTT.

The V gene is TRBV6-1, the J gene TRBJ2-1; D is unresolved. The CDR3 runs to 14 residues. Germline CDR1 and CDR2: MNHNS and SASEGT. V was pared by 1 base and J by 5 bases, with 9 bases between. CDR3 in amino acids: CASSEGGWNNEQFF. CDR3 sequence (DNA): TGTGCCAGCAGTGAAGGGGGTTGGAACAATGAGCAGTTCTTC.

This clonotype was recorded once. The CDR3 region is CSAPGTGLAGAADTQYF. CDR3 nucleotides: TGCAGTGCTCCTGGTACCGGACTAGCGGGAGCGGCAGATACGCAGTATTTT. The chain recombines TRBV20-1 with TRBJ2-3, with TRBD2 matching 13 bases. Germline V CDR1 and CDR2: DFQATT, SNEGSKA (reference sequence). The CDR3 is 17 amino acids. The junction had 12 bases not matched to a gene; V was cut back by 5 bases and J by 4 bases.

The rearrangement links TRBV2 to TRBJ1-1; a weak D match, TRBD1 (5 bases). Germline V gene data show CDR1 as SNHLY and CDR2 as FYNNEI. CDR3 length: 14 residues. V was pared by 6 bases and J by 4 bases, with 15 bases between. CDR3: CASSDGRVFTEAFF. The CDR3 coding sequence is TGTGCCAGCAGCGATGGCAGGGTTTTCACTGAAGCTTTCTTT.

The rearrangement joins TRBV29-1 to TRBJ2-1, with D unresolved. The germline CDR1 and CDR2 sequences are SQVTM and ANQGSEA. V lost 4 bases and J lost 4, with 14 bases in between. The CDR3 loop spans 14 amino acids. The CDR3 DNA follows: TGCAGCGTTGTTTCTCAGGAGCTATACAATGAGCAGTTCTTC. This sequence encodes CSVVSQELYNEQFF.

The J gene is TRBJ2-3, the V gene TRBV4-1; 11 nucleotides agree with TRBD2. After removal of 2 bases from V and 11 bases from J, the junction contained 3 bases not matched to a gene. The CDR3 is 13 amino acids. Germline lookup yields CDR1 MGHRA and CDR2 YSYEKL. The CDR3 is CASSQLAGGRQYF. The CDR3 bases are TGCGCCAGCAGCCAACTAGCGGGAGGAAGGCAGTATTTT.

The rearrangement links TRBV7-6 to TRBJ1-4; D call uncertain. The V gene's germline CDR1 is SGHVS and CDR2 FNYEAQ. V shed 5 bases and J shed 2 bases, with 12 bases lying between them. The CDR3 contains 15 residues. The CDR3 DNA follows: TGTGCCAGCAGCCGACTAACTCCCACTAATGAAAAACTGTTTTTT. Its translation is CASSRLTPTNEKLFF. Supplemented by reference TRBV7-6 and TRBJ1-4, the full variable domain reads GAGVSQSPRYKVTKRGQDVALRCDPISGHVSLYWYRQALGQGPEFLTYFNYEAQQDKSGLPNDRFSAERPEGSISTLTIQRTEQRDSAMYRCASSRLTPTNEKLFFGSGTQLSVL.

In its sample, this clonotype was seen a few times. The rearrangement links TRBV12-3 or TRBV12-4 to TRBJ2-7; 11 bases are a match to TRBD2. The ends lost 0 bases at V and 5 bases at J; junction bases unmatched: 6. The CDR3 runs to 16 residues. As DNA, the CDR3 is TGTGCCAGCAGTTTAGCGGCTAGCGGGAGGAGGAACGAGCAGTACTTC. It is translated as CASSLAASGRRNEQYF.

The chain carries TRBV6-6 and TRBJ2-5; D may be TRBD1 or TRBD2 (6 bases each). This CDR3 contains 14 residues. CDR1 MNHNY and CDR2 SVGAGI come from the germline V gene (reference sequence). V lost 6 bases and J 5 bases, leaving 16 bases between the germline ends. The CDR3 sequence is CASRAWGAEETQYF. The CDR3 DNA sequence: TGTGCCAGCAGGGCGTGGGGGGCGGAGGAGACCCAGTACTTC.

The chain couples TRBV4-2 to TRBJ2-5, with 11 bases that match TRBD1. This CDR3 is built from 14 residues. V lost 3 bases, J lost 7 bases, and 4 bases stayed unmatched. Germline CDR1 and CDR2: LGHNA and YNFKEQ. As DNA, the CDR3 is TGTGCCAGCAGCCAGGACAGGGGGCGTATGACCCAGTACTTC. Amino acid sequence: CASSQDRGRMTQYF.

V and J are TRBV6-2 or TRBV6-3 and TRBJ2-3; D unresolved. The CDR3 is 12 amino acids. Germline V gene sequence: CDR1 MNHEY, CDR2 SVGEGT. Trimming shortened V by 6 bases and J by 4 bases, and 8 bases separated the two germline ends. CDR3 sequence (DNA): TGTGCCAGCAGGCCTAGTGCAGATACGCAGTATTTT. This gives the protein CASRPSADTQYF.

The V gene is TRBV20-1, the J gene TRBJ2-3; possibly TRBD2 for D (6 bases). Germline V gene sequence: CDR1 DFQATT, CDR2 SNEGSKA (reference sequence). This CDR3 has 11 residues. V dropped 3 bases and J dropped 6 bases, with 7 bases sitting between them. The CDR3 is CSARRGDTQYF. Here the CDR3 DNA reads TGCAGTGCTAGGCGGGGCGATACGCAGTATTTT.

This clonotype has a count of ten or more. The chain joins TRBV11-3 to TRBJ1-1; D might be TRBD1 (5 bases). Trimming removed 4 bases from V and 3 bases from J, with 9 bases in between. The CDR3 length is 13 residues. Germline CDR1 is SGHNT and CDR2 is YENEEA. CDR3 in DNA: TGTGCCAGCAGCTCCCGGGGGGACACTGAAGCTTTCTTT. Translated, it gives CASSSRGDTEAFF.

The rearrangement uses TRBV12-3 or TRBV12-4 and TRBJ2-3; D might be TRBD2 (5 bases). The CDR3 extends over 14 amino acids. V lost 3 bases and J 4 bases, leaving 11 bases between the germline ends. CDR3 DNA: TGTGCCAGCAGTTTGGGAGTAGGTCCAGATACGCAGTATTTT. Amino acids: CASSLGVGPDTQYF.

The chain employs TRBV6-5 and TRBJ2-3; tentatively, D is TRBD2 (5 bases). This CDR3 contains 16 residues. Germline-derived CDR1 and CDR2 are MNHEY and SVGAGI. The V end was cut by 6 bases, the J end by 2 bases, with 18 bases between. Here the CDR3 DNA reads TGTGCCAGCAGCCCGTCTGACTGGGAGACCACAGATACGCAGTATTTT. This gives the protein CASSPSDWETTDTQYF.

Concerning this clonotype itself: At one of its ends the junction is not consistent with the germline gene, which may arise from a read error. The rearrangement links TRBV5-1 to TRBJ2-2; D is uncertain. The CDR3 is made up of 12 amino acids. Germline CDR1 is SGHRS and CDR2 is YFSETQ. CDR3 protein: CASSLNIGELFF. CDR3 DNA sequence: TGCGCCAGCAGCTTAAACATCGGGGAGCTGTTTTTT.

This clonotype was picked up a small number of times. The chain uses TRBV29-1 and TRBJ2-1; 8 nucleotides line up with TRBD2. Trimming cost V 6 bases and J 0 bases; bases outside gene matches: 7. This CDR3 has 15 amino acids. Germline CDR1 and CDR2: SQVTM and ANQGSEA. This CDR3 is CSVNPGTSSYNEQFF. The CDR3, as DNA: TGCAGCGTAAATCCCGGGACTAGCTCCTACAATGAGCAGTTCTTC.

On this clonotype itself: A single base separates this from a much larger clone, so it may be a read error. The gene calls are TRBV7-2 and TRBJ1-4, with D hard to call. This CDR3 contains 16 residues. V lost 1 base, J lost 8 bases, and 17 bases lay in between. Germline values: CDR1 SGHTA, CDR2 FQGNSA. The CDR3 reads CASSLEVGRISEKLFF. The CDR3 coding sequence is TGTGCCAGCAGCTTAGAAGTCGGGAGGATCAGCGAAAAACTGTTTTTT. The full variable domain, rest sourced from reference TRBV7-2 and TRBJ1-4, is GAGVSQSPSNKVTEKGKDVELRCDPISGHTALYWYRQSLGQGLEFLIYFQGNSAPDKSGLPSDRFSAERTGGSVSTLTIQRTQQEDSAVYLCASSLEVGRISEKLFFGSGTQLSVL.

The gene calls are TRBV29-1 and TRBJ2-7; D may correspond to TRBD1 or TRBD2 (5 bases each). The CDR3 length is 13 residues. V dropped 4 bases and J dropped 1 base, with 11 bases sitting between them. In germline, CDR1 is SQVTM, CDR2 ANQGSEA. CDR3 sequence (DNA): TGCAGCGTTGCGGCAGGGAGATCCTACGAGCAGTACTTC. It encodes CSVAAGRSYEQYF.

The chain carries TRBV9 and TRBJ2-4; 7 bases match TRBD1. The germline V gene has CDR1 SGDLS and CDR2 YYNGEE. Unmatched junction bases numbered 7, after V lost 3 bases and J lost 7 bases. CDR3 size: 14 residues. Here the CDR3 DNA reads TGTGCCAGCAGCGGAGGACAGGTTAGGAACATTCAGTACTTC. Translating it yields CASSGGQVRNIQYF.

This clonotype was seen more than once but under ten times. DNA for the CDR3: TGCGCCAGCAGTATGACAGGGGGAAACAATCAGCCCCAGCATTTT. This encodes CASSMTGGNNQPQHF. The chain combines TRBV4-1 with TRBJ1-5; TRBD1 aligns across 9 bases. Germline assignment: CDR1 MGHRA and CDR2 YSYEKL. The CDR3 is 15 residues long. Trimming at V came to 6 bases and at J to 3 bases, leaving 6 bases not matched to a gene.

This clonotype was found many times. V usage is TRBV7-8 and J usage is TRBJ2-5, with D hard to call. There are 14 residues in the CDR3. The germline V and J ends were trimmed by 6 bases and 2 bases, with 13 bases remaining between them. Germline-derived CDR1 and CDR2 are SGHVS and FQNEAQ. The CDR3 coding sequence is TGTGCCAGCAGACTAAAGGTTCTACAAGAGACCCAGTACTTC. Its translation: CASRLKVLQETQYF.

CDR3 nucleotides: TGTGCCATCAACGAGGGGTTGTCTGGAAACACCATATATTTT. This sequence encodes CAINEGLSGNTIYF. This rearrangement joins TRBV10-3 to TRBJ1-3; tentatively, D is TRBD1 (5 bases). Trimming removed 7 bases at V and 1 base at J, with 11 bases between. Germline V CDR1 and CDR2: ENHRY, SYGVKD. The CDR3 has 14 amino acids.

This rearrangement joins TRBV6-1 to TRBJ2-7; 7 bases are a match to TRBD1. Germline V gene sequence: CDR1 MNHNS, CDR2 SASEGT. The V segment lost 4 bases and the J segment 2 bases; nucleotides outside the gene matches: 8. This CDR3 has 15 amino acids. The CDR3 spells CASSVKYRGPYEQYF. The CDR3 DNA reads TGTGCCAGCAGTGTCAAGTACAGGGGACCCTACGAGCAGTACTTC.

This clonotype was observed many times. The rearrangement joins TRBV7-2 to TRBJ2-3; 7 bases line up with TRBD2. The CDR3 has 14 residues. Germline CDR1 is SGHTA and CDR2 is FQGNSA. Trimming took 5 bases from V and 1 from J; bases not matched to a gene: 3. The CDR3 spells CASSATSGTDTQYF. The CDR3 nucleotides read TGTGCCAGCAGCGCCACTAGCGGCACAGATACGCAGTATTTT.

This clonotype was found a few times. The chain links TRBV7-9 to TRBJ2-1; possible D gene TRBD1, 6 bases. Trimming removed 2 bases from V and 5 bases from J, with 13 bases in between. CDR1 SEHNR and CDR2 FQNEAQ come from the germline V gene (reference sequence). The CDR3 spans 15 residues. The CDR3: CASSLIQGVDNEQFF. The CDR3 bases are TGTGCCAGCAGCTTAATACAGGGAGTTGACAATGAGCAGTTCTTC.

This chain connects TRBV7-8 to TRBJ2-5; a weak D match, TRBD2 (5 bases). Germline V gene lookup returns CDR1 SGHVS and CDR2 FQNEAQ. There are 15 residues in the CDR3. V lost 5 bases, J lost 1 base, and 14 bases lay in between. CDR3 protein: CASSEDLSTQETQYF. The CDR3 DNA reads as TGTGCCAGCAGCGAGGACTTATCAACCCAAGAGACCCAGTACTTC.

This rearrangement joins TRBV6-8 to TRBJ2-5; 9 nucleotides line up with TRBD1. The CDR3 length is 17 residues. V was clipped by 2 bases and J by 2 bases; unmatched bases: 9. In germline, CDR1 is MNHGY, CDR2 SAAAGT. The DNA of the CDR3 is TGTGCCAGCAGTTACACTAGACCCGGGACAGGGCAAGAGACCCAGTACTTC. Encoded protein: CASSYTRPGTGQETQYF.

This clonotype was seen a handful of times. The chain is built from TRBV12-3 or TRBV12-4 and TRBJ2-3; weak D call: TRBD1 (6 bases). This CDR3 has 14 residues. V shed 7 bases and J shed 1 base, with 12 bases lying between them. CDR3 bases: TGTGCCAGCAACGACAGGCGCCGCACAGATACGCAGTATTTT. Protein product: CASNDRRRTDTQYF.